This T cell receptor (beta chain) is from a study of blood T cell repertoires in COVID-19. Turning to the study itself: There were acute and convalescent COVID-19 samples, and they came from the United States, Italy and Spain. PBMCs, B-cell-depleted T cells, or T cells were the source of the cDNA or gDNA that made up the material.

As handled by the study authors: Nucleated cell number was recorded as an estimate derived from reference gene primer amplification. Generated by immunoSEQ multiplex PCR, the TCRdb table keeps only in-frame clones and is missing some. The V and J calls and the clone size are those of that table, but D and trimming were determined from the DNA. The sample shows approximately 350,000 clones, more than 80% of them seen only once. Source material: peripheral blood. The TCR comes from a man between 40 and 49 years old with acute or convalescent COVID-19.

The CDR3 protein is CASSWTSGGEQYF. As DNA, the CDR3 is TGTGCCAGCAGCTGGACTAGCGGGGGCGAGCAGTACTTC. The chain combines TRBV7-9 with TRBJ2-7; 13 bases fit TRBD2. Germline V gives CDR1 SEHNR, CDR2 FQNEAQ (reference sequence). Trimming took 4 bases from V and 6 from J; bases not matched to a gene: 0. The length of the CDR3 is 13 residues.